This section outlines one T cell receptor (beta chain) sequence together with its context. This sample is drawn from a study of blood T cell repertoires in COVID-19. Study details: Some COVID-19 samples were acute and others convalescent; all came from the United States, Italy and Spain. T cells, B-cell-depleted T cells, or PBMCs provided the cDNA or gDNA that served as material.

Per the original methods: The authors estimated nucleated cell counts from reference gene primer amplification. Using immunoSEQ multiplex PCR, the repertoire was profiled, and TCRdb retains in-frame clones only, with some absent. V and J calls and clone size come straight from that table; D and trimming were deduced from the DNA. The sample includes fewer than 500,000 clones, 81% of them seen just once. The sequence was collected from a human donor with acute or convalescent COVID-19. The donor label of this sample is uncertain. Sequenced material: peripheral blood.

The CDR3 bases are TGTGCCAGCAGCGCCGAGCTTTGGGGGCCTGAAGCTTTCTTT. Translation gives CASSAELWGPEAFF. The chain carries TRBV6-1 and TRBJ1-1; perhaps TRBD1 as D (6 bases). The germline V gene encodes CDR1 MNHNS and CDR2 SASEGT. The CDR3 loop spans 14 amino acids. V lost 6 bases, J lost 6 bases, and 17 bases lay in between.